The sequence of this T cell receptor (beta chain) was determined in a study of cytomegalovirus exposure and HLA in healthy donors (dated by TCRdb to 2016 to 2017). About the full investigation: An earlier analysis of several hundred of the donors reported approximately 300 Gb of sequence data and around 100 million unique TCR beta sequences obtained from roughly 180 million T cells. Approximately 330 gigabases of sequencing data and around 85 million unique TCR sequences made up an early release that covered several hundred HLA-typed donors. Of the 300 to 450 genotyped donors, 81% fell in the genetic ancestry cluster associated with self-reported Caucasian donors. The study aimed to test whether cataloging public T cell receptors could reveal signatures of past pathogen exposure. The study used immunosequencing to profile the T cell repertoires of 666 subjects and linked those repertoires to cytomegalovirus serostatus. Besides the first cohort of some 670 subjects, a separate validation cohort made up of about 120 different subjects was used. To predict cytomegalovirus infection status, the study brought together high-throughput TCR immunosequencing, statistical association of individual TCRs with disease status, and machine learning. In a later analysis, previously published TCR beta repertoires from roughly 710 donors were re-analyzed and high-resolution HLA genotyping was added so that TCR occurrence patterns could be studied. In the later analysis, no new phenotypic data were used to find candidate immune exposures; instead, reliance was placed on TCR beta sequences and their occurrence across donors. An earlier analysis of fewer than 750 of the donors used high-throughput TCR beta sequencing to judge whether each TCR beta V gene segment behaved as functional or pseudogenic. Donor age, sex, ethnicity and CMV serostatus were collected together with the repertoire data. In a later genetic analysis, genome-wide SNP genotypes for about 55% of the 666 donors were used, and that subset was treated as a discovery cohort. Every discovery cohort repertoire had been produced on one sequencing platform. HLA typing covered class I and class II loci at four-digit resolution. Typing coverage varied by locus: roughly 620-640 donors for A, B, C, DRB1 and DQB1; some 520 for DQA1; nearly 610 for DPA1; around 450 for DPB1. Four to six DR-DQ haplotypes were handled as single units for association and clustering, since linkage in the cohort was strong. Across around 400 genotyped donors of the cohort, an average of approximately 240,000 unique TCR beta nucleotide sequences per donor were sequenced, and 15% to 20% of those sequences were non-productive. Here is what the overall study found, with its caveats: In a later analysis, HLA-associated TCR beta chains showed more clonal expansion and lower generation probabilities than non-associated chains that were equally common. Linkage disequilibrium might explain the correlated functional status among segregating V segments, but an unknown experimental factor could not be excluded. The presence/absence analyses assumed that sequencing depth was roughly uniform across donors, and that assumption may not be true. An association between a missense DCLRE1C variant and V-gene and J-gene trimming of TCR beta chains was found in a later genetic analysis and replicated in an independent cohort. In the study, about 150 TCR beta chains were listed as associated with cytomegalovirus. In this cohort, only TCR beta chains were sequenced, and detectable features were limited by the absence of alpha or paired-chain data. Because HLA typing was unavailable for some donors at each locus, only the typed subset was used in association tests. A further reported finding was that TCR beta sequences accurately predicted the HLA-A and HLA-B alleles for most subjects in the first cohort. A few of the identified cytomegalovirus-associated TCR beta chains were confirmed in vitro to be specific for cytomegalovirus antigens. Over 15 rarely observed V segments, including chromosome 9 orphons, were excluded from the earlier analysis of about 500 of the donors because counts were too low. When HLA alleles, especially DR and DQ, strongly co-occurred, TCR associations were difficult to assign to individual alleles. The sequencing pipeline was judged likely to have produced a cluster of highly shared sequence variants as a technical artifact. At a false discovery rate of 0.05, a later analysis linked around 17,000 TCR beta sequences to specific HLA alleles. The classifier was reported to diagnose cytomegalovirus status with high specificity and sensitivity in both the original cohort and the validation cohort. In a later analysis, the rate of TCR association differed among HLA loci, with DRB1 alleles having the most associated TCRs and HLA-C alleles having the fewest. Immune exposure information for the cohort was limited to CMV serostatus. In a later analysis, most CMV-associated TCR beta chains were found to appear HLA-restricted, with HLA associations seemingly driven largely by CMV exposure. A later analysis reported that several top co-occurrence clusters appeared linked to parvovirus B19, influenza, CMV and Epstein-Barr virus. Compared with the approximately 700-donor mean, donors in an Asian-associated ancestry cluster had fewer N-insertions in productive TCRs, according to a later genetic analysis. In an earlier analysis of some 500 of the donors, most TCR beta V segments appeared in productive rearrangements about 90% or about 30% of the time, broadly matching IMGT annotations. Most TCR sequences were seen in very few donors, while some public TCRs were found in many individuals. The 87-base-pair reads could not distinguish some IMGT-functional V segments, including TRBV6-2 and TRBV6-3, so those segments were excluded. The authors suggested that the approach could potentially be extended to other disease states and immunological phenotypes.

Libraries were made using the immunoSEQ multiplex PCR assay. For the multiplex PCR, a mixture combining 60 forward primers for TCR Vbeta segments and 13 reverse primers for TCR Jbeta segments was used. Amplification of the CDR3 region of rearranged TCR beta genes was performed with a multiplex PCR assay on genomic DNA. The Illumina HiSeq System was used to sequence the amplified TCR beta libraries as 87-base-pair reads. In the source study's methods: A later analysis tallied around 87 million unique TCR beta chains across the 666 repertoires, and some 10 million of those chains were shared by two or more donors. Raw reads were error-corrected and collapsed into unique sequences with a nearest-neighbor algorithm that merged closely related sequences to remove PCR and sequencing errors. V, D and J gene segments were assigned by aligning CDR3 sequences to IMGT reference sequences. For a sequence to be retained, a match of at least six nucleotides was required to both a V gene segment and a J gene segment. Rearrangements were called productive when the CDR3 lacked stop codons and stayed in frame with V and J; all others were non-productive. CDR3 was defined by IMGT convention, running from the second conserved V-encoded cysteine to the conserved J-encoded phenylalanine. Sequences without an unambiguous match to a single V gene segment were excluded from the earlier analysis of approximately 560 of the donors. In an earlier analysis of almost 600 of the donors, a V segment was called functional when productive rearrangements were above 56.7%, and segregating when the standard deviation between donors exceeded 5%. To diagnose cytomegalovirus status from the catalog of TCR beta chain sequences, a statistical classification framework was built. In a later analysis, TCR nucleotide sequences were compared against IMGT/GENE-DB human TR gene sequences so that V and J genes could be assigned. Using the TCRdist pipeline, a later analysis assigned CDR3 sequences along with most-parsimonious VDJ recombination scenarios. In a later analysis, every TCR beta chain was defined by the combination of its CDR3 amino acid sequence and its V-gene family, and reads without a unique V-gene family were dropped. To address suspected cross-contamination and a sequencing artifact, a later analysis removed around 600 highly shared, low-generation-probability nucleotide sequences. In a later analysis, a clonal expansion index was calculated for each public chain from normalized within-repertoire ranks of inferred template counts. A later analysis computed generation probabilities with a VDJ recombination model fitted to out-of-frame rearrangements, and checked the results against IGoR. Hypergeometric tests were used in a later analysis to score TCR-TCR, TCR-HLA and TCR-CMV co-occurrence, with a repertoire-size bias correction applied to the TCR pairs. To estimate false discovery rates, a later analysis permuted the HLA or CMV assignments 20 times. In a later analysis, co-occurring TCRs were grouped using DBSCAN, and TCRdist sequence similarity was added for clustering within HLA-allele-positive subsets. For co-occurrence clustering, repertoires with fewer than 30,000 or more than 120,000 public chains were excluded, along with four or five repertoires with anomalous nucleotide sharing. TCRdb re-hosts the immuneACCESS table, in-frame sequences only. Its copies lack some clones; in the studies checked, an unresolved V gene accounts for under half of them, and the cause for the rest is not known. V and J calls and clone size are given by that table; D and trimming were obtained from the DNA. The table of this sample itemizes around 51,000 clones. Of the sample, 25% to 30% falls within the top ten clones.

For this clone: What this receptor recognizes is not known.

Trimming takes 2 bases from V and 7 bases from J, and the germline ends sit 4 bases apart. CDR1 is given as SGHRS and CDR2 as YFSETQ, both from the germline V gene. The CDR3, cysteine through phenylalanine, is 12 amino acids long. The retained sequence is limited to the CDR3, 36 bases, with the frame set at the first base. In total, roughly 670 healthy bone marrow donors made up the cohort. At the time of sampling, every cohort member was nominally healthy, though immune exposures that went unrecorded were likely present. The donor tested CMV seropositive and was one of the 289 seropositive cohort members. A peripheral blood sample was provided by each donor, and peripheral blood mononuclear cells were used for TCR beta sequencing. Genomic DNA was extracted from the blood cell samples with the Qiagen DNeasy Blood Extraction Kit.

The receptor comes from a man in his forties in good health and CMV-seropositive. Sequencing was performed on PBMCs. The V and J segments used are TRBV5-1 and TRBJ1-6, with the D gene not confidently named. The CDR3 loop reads CASSFPNSPLHF. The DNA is TGCGCCAGCAGCTTCCCAAATTCACCCCTCCACTTT.